This T cell receptor beta chain was recovered during a study of T-cell reconstitution after alpha-beta-depleted transplantation in children (dated by TCRdb to 2016 to 2018). Concerning the study at large: Using TCR repertoire profiling, the study quantitatively followed how T-cell immune reconstitution unfolded in children after TCRalphabeta/CD19-depleted allogeneic hematopoietic cell transplantation. General study outcomes and caveats: In some patients, high TCRbeta diversity at day 60 was attributed to recipient T cells and intrathymic progenitors that had survived conditioning. The apparently early recovery of alphabetaT-cell counts about two months after transplant reportedly depended on only several hundred rapidly expanded clones that came from non-depleted graft cells. Over the following months the frequencies of hyperexpanded clones went down, and after one year T-cell counts and TCRbeta diversity were mostly credited to newly produced T cells.

The library was built by means of PCR. The listed sequencing device is Illumina HiSeq 2500. TCR library preparation used molecular barcoding, with unique molecular identifiers applied to normalize quantification of the TCRbeta repertoire. Using fastp at Q25 and MiXCR, TCRdb reprocessed the public reads and kept productive beta chains. Identical CDR3 protein sequences are pooled into one entry, listed with their most common genes and DNA. The sample records around 450,000 distinct CDR3 sequences, approximately 10% of which are singletons. The ten largest clones capture around 2% of the sample. Here V drops 6 bases and J drops 8 bases, and the junction holds 7 bases not matched to any gene. The CDR3 measures 13 amino acids from cysteine to phenylalanine. Of the read, only the CDR3 DNA is kept; its 39 bases are in frame from base 1. The germline V gene gives CDR1 as SNHLY and CDR2 as FYNNEI. This clonotype was seen at least ten times. The antigen it binds to is not known. No base quality values were provided; no much bigger clone lies one nucleotide off.

The sample's treatment or condition label is to be understood as: allogeneic hematopoietic cell transplantation with graft depleted of TCRalphabeta T cells and CD19 B cells. The transplant recipients were children given TCRalphabeta/CD19-depleted allogeneic hematopoietic cell grafts. Rearrangement joined TRBV2 to TRBJ1-5; 7 central bases correspond to TRBD1. The sequencing here drew on PBMCs, taken before TCRalphabeta/CD19-depleted stem cell transplant. The clonotype was recovered from a child under 10 years old with inherited bone marrow failure, due to receive a stem cell transplant. The bases read TGTGCCAGCAGCAGCCACACAGGGGAGCCCCAGCATTTT. This encodes CASSSHTGEPQHF.